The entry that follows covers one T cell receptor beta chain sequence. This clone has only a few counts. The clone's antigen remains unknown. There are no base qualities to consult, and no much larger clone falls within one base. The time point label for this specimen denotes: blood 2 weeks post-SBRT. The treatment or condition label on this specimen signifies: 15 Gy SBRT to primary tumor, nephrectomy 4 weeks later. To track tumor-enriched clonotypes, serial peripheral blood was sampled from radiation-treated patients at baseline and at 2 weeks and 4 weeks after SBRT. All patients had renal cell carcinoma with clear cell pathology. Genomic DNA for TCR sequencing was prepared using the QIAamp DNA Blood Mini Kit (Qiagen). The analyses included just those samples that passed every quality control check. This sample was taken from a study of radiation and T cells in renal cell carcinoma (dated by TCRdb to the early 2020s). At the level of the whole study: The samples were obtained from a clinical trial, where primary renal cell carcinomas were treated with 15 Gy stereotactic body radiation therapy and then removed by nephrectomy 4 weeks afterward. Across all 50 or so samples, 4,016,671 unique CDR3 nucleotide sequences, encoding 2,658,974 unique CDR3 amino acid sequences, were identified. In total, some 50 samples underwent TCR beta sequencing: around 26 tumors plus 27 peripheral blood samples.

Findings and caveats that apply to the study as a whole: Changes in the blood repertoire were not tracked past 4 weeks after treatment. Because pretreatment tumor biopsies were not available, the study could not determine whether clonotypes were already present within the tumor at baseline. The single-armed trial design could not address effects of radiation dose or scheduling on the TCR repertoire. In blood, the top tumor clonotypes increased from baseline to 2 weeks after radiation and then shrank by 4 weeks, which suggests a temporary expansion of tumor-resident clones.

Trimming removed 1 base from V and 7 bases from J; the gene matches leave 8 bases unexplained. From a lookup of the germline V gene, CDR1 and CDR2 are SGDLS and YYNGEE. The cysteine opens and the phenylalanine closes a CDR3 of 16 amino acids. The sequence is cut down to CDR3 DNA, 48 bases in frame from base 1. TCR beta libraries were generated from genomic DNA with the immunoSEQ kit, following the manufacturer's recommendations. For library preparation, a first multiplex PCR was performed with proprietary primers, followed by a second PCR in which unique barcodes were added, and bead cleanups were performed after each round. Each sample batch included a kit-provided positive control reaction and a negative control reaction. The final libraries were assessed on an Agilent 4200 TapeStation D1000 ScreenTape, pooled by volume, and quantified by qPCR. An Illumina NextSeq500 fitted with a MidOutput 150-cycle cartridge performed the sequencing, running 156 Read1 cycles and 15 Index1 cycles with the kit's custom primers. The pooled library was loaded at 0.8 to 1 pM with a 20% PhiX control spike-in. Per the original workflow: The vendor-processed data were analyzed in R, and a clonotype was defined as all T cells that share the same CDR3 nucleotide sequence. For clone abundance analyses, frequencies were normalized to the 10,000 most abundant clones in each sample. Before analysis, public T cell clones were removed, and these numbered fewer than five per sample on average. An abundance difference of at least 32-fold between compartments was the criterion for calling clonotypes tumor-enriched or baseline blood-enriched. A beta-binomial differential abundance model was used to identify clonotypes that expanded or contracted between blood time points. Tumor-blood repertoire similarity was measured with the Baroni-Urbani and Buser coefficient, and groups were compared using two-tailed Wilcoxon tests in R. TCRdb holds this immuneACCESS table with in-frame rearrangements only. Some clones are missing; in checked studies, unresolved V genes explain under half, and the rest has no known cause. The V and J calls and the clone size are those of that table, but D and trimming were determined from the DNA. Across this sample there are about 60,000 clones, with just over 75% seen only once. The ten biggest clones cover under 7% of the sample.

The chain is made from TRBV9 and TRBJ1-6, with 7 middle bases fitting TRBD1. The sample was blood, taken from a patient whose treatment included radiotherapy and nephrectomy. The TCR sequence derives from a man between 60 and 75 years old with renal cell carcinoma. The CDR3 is CASSVQGVVGNSPLHF. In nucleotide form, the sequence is TGTGCCAGCAGCGTACAGGGGGTAGTTGGAAATTCACCCCTCCACTTT.